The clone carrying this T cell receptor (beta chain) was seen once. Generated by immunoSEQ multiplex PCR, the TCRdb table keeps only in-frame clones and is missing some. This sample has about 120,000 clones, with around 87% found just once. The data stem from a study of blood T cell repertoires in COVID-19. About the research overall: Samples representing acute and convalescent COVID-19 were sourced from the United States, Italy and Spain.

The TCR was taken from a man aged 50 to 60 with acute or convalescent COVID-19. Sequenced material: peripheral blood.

This CDR3 is CASSPQGAKTQYF. The CDR3 DNA follows: TGTGCCAGCAGTCCACAGGGGGCGAAGACCCAGTACTTC. The J gene is TRBJ2-5, the V gene TRBV27, with 9 bases aligning to TRBD1. J was trimmed by 6 bases and V by 5 bases; bases with no gene match: 4. This CDR3 is 13 amino acids long. From germline, CDR1 is MNHEY and CDR2 SMNVEV (reference sequence).